This entry is about one T cell receptor (beta chain). Its antigen is not identified. The sample originates from a study of blood T cells in healthy people across ages. General study findings and limits: Roughly linearly, TCR beta diversity per million T cells fell as age increased.

Per the germline V gene, CDR1 is SGHTA and CDR2 is FQGNSA. This CDR3 has 16 amino acids. V was trimmed by 4 bases and J by 7 bases, leaving 19 bases between them. Using a J-beta primer mix together with a sample-barcoded 5' primer, a second PCR was run for about 6 to 12 cycles. No fewer than 3 million CDR3-containing paired-end reads came from each sample. TCRdb redid the calling of the 5' RACE reads with MiXCR, one entry per CDR3 protein. The table lists almost 550,000 distinct CDR3 sequences, 20% to 30% of them singletons. These data were also reused for a study on T cells of mothers and their children. Turning to that study: Mothers gave over 8 million TCR beta CDR3 reads each, and children roughly 3.3 million each. Researchers report slightly higher, though non-significant, overlap in related mother-child pairs than in unrelated pairs.

The sequenced sample consisted of blood. The source of this sequence is a boy younger than 18 in good health. The chain links TRBV7-2 to TRBJ2-2; D is tentatively TRBD1 or TRBD2 (5 bases each). The CDR3 sequence: CASSSRDPGGFGELFF. CDR3 sequence (DNA): TGTGCCAGCAGCTCCCGGGACCCCGGCGGTTTCGGGGAGCTGTTTTTT.